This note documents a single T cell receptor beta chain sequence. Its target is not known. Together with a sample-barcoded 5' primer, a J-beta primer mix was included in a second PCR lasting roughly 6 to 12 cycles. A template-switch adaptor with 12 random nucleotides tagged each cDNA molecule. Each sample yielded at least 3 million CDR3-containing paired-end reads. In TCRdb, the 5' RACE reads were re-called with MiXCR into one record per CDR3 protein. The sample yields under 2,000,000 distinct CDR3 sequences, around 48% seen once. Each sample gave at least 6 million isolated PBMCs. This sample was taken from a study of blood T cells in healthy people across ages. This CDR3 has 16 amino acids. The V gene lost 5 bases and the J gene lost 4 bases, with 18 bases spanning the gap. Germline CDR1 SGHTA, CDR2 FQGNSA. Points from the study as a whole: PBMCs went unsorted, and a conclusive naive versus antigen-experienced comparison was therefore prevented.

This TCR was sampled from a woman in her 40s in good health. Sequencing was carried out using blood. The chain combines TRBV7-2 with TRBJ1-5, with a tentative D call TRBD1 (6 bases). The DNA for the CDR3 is TGTGCCAGCAGCCCCTACAGGGACGTGGGGAATCAGCCCCAGCATTTT. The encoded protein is CASSPYRDVGNQPQHF.